The clone carrying this T cell receptor beta chain came up a few times. Its target is unknown. Those who donated were healthy bone marrow donors. The sample comes from a study of cytomegalovirus exposure and HLA in healthy donors. Study-wide results and limits: The study assumed roughly uniform donor sequencing depth for presence/absence analyses. Donors belonging to an Asian-associated ancestry cluster reportedly showed fewer N-insertions in productive TCRs than the approximately 670-donor mean, according to what a later analysis found. It was around 160 TCR beta chains that were listed as cytomegalovirus-associated.

Primers included in the PCR were 60 Vbeta and 13 Jbeta primers. Some clones are missing from TCRdb's copy, which holds only in-frame ones; the method was immunoSEQ multiplex PCR. This table holds about 120,000 clones, around 77% found once. Trimming took off 5 bases at V and 8 bases at J, with 14 bases between the two ends. Germline CDR1 SGHDT, CDR2 YYEEEE. The CDR3 covers 13 residues. The V gene is TRBV5-6, the J gene TRBJ2-1; D remains ambiguous. The sample consisted of PBMCs. The sequence came from a young man in good health and CMV-seropositive. The CDR3 protein is CASSPISTHEQFF. CDR3 bases: TGTGCCAGCAGTCCGATTAGCACTCATGAGCAGTTCTTC.